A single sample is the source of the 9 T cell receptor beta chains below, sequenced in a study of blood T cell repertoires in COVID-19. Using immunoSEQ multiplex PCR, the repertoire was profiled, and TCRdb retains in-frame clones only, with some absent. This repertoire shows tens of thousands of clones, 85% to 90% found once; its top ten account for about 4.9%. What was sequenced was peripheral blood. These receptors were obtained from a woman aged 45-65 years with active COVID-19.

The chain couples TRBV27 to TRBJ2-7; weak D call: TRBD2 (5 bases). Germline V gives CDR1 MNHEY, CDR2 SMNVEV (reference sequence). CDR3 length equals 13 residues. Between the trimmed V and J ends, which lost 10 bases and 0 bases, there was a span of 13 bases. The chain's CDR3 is CATRGSDSYEQYF. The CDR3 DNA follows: TGTGCCACCCGAGGGTCGGACTCCTACGAGCAGTACTTC.

The CDR3 here is CASSLAQQGNEQFF. CDR3 DNA: TGTGCCAGCTCCCTCGCCCAACAGGGAAATGAGCAGTTCTTC. The rearrangement uses TRBV18 and TRBJ2-1, with a possible D match to TRBD1 (6 bases). CDR3 length: 14 amino acids. CDR1 and CDR2 (germline): KGHSH, LQKENI. Trimming removed 6 bases from V and 7 bases from J, with 16 bases in between.

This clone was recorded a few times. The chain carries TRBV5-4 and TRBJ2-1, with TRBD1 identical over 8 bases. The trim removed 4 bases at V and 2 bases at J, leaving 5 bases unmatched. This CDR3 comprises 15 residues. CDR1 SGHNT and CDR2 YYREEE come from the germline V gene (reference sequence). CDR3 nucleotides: TGTGCCAGCAGCCCTGGACAGGGAGCCTACAATGAGCAGTTCTTC. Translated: CASSPGQGAYNEQFF.

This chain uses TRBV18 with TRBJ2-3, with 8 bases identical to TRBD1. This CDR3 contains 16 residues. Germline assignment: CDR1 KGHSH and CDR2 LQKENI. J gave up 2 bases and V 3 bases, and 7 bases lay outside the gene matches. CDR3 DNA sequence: TGTGCCAGCTCACCGCCCAGGGGGCGGACCACAGATACGCAGTATTTT. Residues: CASSPPRGRTTDTQYF.

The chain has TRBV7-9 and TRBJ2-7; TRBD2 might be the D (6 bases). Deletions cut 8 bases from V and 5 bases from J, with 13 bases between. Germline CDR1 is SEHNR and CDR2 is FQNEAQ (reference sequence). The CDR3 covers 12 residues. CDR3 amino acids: CASGRGGDEQYF. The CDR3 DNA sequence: TGTGCCAGCGGTCGTGGAGGGGACGAGCAGTACTTC.

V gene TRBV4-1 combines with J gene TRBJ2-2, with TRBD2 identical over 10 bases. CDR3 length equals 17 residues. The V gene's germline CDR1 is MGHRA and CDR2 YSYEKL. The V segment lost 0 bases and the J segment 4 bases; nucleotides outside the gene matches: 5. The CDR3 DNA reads TGCGCCAGCAGCCAAGAACTAGCGGGACTTGGCACCGGGGAGCTGTTTTTT. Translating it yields CASSQELAGLGTGELFF.

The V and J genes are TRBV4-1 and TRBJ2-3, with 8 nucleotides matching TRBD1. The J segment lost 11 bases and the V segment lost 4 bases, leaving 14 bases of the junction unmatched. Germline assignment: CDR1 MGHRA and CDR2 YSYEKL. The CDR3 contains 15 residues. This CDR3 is CASSPRTGSTIGQYF. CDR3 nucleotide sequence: TGCGCCAGCAGCCCCCGGACAGGGTCCACTATTGGGCAGTATTTT.

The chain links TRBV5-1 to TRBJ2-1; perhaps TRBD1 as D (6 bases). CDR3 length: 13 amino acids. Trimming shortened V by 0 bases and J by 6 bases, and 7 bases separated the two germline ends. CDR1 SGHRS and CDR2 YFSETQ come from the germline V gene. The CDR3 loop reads CASSLDRVNEQFF. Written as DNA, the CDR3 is TGCGCCAGCAGCTTGGACAGGGTCAATGAGCAGTTCTTC.

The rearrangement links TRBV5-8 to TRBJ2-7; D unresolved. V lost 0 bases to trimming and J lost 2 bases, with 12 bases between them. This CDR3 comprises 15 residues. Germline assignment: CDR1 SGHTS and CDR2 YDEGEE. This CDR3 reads CASSLGLTEPYEQYF. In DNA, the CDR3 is TGTGCCAGCAGCTTGGGTCTCACTGAACCCTACGAGCAGTACTTC.